This T cell receptor (beta chain) was profiled in a study of CD8 T cells in Susac syndrome. RNA, at about 0.45 to 1 ug, was reverse transcribed with random hexamers. TCRdb reprocessed the immunoSEQ multiplex PCR reads via MiXCR and lists one record per CDR3 protein. The sample has about 180,000 distinct CDR3 sequences; about 94% are singletons. The trim removed 3 bases at V and 7 bases at J, leaving 5 bases unmatched. Germline lookup yields CDR1 GTSNPN and CDR2 SVGIG (reference sequence). The CDR3 spans 12 residues. Material for sequencing was CD4+ T cells from PBMCs. This sequence originates from a human donor with multiple sclerosis. The V call is TRBV30, the J call TRBJ2-7; 8 positions agree with TRBD1. The CDR3 DNA is TGTGCCTGGAGCACAGGGGGGCGAGAGCAGTACTTC. Encoded protein: CAWSTGGREQYF.